This T cell receptor beta chain was sequenced during a study of human T cells and chemical hapten exposure. The overall study: For the roughly 25-week duration of the study, patients were given weekly doses of diphenylcyclopropenone on the scalp.

This clonotype showed up just a few times. The target antigen is unknown. The length of the CDR3 is 14 residues. V was cut by 5 bases and J by 4 bases, with 13 bases left in between. CDR1 is SGHKS and CDR2 is YYEKEE in the germline V gene (reference sequence). As for time point: patch test 1, 2 weeks after DPC sensitization. Treatment described: therapeutic diphenylcyclopropenone sensitization with weekly scalp DPC. Total RNA extraction was carried out from unfractionated whole blood. Alopecia patients, 18 to 70 years old and DPC-suitable, served as donors. Study outcomes and limitations: With DPC sensitization, TCRs exceeding 1 in 1000 frequency showed no change.

Each cDNA molecule in the library carried unique molecular identifiers. TCRdb reanalysed the RACE reads using MiXCR and keeps one entry per CDR3 protein. In the table there are 40,000 or so distinct CDR3 sequences, more than 3% of which are singletons. V gene TRBV5-5 combines with J gene TRBJ1-5, with D maybe TRBD1 (5 bases). Sequenced here: whole blood, sampled in connection with sensitization to the hapten diphenylcyclopropenone (DPC). This clonotype originated in a man over 45 with alopecia areata. Some clones in this sample may be carry-over from other donors' samples. The DNA of the CDR3 is TGTGCCAGCAGGGCAGGGCCGGGGAATCAGCCCCAGCATTTT. As protein: CASRAGPGNQPQHF.